This T cell receptor beta chain was recovered during a study of blood T cell repertoires in COVID-19. For the study at large: There were acute and convalescent COVID-19 samples, and they came from the United States, Italy and Spain. T cells, B-cell-depleted T cells, or PBMCs provided the cDNA or gDNA that served as material.

How the authors handled the data: Quantification of nucleated cells was approximated via reference gene primer amplification. Profiled with immunoSEQ multiplex PCR; TCRdb holds only in-frame clones, not every one. V and J calls and clone size are as listed in that table; D and trimming were resolved from the DNA. The table shows about 50,000 clones, with about 91% occurring only once. Only a few counts were recorded for this clone. The CDR3 is made up of 16 amino acids. CDR1 and CDR2 from the germline V gene are MGHDK and SYGVNS. Trimming shortened V by 5 bases and J by 7 bases, and 23 bases separated the two germline ends.

This clonotype was sampled from a man aged 50 to 60 with active COVID-19. V gene TRBV25-1 combines with J gene TRBJ1-1; no firm D call. The sequencing sample was made of peripheral blood. The CDR3 coding sequence is TGTGCCAGCAGTAATCTCACAGAGTTCTCGATCGGTGAAGCTTTCTTT. It translates to CASSNLTEFSIGEAFF.